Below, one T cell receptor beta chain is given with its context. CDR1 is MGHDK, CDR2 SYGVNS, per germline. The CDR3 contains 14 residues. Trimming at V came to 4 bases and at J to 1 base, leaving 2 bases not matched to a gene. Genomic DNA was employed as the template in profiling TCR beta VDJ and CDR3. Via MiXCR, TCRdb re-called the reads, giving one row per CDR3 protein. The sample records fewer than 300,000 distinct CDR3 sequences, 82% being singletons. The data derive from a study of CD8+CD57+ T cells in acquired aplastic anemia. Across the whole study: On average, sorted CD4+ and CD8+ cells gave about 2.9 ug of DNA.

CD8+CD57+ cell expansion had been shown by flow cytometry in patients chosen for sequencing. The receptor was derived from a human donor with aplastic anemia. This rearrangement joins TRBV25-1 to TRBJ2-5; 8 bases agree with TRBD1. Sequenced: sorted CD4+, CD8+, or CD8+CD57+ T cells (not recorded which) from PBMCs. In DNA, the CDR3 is TGTGCCAGCAGTGGCGACAGGGGCCAAGAGACCCAGTACTTC. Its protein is CASSGDRGQETQYF. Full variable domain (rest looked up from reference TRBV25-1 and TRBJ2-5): EADIYQTPRYLVIGTGKKITLECSQTMGHDKMYWYQQDPGMELHLIHYSYGVNSTEKGDLSSESTVSRIRTEHFPLTLESARPSHTSQYLCASSGDRGQETQYFGPGTRLLVL.